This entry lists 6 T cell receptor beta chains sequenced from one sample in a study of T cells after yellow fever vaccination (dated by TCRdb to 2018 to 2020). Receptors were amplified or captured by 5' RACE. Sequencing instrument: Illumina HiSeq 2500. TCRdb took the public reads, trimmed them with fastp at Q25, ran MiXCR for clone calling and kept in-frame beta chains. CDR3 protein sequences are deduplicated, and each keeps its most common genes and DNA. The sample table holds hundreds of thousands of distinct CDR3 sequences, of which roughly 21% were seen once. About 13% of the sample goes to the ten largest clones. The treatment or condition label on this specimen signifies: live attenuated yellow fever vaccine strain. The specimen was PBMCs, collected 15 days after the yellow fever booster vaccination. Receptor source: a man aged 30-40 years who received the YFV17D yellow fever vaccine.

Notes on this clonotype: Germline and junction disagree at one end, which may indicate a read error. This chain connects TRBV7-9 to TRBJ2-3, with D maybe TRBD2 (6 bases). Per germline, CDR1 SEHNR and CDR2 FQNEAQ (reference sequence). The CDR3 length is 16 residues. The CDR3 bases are TGTGCCAGCAACTTAGGATCCAGCGGGAGCACAGATACGCAGTATTTT. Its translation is CASNLGSSGSTDTQYF.

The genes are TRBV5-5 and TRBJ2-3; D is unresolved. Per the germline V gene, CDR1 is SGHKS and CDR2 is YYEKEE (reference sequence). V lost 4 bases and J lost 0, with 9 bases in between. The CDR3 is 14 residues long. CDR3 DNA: TGTGCCAGCAGCCCATGGGAAAGCACAGATACGCAGTATTTT. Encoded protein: CASSPWESTDTQYF.

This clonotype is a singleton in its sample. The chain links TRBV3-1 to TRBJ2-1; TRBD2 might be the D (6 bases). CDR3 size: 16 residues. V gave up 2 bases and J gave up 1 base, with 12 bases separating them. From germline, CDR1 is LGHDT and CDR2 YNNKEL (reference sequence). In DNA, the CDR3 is TGTGCCAGCAGCCAACGGGGCGGGATTTCCTACAATGAGCAGTTCTTC. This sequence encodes CASSQRGGISYNEQFF.

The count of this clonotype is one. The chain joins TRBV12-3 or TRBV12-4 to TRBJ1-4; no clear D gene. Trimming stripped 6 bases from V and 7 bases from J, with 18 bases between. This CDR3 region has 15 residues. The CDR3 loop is CASRPTSGGFEKLFF. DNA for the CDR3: TGTGCCAGCAGACCTACAAGCGGAGGATTTGAAAAACTGTTTTTT.

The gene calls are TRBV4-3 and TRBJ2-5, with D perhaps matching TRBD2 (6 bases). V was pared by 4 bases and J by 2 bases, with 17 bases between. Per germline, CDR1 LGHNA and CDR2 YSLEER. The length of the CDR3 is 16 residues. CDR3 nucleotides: TGCGCCAGCAGCCCCAGGGTGGGGGGAGAACAAGAGACCCAGTACTTC. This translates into CASSPRVGGEQETQYF.

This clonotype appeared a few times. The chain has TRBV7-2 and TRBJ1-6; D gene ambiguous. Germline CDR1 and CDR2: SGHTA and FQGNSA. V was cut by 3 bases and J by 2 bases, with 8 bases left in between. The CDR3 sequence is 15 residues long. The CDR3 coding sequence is TGTGCCAGCAGCTTTACAGAAACCTATAATTCACCCCTCCACTTT. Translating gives CASSFTETYNSPLHF.